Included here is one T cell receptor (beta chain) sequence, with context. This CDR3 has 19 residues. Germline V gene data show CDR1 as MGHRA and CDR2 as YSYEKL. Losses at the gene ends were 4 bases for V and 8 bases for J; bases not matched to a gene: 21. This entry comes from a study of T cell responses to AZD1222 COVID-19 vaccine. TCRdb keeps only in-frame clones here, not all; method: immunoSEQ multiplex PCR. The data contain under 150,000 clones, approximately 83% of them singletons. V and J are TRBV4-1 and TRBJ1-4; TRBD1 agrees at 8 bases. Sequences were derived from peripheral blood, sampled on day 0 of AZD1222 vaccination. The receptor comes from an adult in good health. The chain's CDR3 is CASSRSRDRTTMGYEKLFF. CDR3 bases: TGCGCCAGCAGCCGCTCCCGGGACAGGACCACGATGGGCTACGAAAAACTGTTTTTT.